This TCR beta chain was captured in a study of T cell clonotyping in hematopoietic cell transplantation. With regard to this clone: Antigen specificity is unknown.

The study's findings and limits: CD4 and CD8 repertoire contributions could not be separated without sorting.

This CDR3 spans 16 amino acids. V shed 5 bases, J shed 1 base, and the junction held 4 bases outside the gene matches. Germline V CDR1 and CDR2: SGHAT, FQDESV (reference sequence). Profiling relied on immunoSEQ multiplex PCR, and the TCRdb table lists in-frame clones only, not all of them. Of 17,000 or so clones listed, under 90% are singletons. Sequenced sample: peripheral blood mononuclear cells. The TCR comes from a man in his fifties in good health. Some clones in this sample may be carry-over from other donors' samples. The chain links TRBV11-1 to TRBJ1-6, with 8 positions matching TRBD1. CDR3 loop: CASSLDRVSYNSPLHF. The CDR3 nucleotides are TGTGCCAGCAGCCTGGACAGGGTTTCCTATAATTCACCCCTCCACTTT. Full variable domain (rest looked up from reference TRBV11-1 and TRBJ1-6): EAEVAQSPRYKITEKSQAVAFWCDPISGHATLYWYRQILGQGPELLVQFQDESVVDDSQLPKDRFSAERLKGVDSTLKIQPAELGDSAMYLCASSLDRVSYNSPLHFGNGTRLTVT.